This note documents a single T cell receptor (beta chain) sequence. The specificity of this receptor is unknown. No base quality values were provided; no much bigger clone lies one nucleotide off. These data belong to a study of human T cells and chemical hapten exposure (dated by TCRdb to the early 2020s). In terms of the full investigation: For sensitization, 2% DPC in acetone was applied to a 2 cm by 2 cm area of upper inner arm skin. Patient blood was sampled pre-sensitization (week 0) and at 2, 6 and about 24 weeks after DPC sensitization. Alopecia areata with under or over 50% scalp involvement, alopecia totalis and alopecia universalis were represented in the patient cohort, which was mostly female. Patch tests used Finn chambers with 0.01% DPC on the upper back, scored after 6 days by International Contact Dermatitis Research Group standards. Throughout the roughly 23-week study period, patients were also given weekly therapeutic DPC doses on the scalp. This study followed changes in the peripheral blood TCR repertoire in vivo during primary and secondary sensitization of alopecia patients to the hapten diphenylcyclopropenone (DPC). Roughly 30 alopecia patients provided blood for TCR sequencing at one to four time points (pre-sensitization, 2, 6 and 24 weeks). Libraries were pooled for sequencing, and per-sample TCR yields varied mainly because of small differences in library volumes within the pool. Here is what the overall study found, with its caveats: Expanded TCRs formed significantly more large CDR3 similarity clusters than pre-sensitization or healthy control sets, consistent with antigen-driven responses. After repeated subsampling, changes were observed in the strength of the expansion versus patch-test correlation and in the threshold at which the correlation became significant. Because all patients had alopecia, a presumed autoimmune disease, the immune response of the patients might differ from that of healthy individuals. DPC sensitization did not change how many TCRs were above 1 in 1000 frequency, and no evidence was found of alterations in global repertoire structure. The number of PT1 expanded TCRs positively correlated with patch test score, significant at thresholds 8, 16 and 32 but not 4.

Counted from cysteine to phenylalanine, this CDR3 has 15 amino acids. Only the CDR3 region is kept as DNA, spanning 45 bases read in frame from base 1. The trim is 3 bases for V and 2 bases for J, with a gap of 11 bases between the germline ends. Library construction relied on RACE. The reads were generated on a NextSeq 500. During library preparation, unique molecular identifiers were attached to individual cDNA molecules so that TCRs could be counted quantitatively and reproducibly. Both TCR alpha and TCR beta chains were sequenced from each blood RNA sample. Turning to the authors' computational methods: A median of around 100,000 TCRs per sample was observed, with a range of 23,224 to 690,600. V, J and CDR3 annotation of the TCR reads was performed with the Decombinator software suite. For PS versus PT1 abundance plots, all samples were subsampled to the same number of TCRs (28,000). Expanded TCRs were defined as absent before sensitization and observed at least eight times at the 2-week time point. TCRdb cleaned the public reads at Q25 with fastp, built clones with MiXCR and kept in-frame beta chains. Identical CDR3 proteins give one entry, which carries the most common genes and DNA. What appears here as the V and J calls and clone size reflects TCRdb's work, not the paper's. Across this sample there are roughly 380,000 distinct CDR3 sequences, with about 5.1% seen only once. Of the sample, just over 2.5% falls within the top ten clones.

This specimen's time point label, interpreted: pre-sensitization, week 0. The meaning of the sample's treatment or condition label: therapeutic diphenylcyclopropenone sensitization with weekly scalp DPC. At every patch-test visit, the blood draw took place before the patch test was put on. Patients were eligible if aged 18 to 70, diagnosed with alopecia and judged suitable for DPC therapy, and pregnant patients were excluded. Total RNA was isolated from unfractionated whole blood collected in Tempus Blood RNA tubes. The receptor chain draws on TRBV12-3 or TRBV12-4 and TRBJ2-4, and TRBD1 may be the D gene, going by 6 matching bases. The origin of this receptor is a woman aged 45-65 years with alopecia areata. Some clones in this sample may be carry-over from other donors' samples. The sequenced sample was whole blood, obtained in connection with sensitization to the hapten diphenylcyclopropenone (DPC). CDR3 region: CASSLAGASKNIQYF. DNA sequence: TGTGCCAGCAGTTTGGCAGGGGCGTCCAAAAACATTCAGTACTTC.